The clone carrying this T cell receptor (beta chain) was seen a single time. Its cognate antigen is unknown. CD4+ T cells from unexposed donors were obtained before the COVID-19 pandemic (2011-2018). After about 10 days of culture, CD4+ T cells were isolated. Unexposed-donor CD4+ T cells were probed with SARS-CoV-2 S/N and four cold-coronavirus spikes, cells permitting. This entry belongs to a study of CD4 T cells in relation to SARS-CoV-2 and coronaviruses. Study summary: ViraFEST: approximately 10-day antigen culture of PBMCs, then TCR beta CDR3 sequencing. The restricting HLA molecule for shared crossreactive spike epitopes was mapped.

Clones were sequenced by immunoSEQ multiplex PCR, and TCRdb holds only the in-frame ones, with some missing. This table holds roughly 20,000 clones, about 69% found once. The germline V gene encodes CDR1 SGHTA and CDR2 FQGNSA. V lost 7 bases, J lost 6 bases, and 15 bases stayed unmatched. The CDR3 sequence is 17 residues long. The V gene is TRBV7-2, the J gene TRBJ2-3; TRBD2 aligns across 11 bases. The sequenced material came from CD4+ T cells from PBMCs, cultured in vitro. The source of this sequence is a human donor in good health. This chain's CDR3 is CASKVGELAGEGDTQYF. The CDR3 region has the DNA TGTGCCAGCAAAGTCGGGGAACTAGCGGGAGAAGGTGATACGCAGTATTTT.